Listed here are 28 T cell receptor beta chains from one sample, sequenced in a study of human T cells and chemical hapten exposure. Time point meaning: pre-sensitization, week 0. Treatment described: therapeutic diphenylcyclopropenone sensitization with weekly scalp DPC. TCRdb fed the RACE reads into MiXCR, producing one record per CDR3 protein. The repertoire holds about 61,000 distinct CDR3 sequences, with 6.7% as singletons. Sample: whole blood, taken in connection with sensitization to the hapten diphenylcyclopropenone (DPC). These receptors came from a woman in her twenties or thirties with alopecia areata. Some clones in this sample may be carry-over from other donors' samples.

This clonotype came up a few times. This chain uses TRBV20-1 with TRBJ2-1; 11 nucleotides align to TRBD2. Looked up from germline, CDR1 is DFQATT and CDR2 is SNEGSKA (reference sequence). V trimming: 4 bases; J trimming: 5 bases; junction bases outside the gene matches: 7. The CDR3 totals 15 residues. The CDR3: CSAIGGTSGNNEQFF. The CDR3 DNA reads TGCAGTGCTATCGGAGGGACTAGCGGAAACAATGAGCAGTTCTTC.

This clonotype was picked up many times. The V and J genes are TRBV7-9 and TRBJ2-3; possibly TRBD1 for D (5 bases). This CDR3 region has 15 residues. CDR1 SEHNR and CDR2 FQNEAQ come from the germline V gene (reference sequence). The ends were cut back, 5 bases at V and 5 bases at J, with 17 bases in the middle. CDR3 nucleotide sequence: TGTGCCAGCAGCCCCCGGGCAGGGCCAATAGATACGCAGTATTTT. Translation gives CASSPRAGPIDTQYF.

Ten or more counts support this clonotype. The rearrangement links TRBV12-3 or TRBV12-4 to TRBJ2-3; 9 bases agree with TRBD1. Germline trimming cut 6 bases from V and 4 bases from J; bases unmatched to any gene: 11. This CDR3 has 16 amino acids. The CDR3 DNA reads TGTGCCAGCAGCTCCCCCCGGGACAGGGTGGCAGATACGCAGTATTTT. Its protein is CASSSPRDRVADTQYF.

This clonotype was counted between two and nine times. The rearrangement uses TRBV3-1 and TRBJ1-5; D unclear. Germline CDR1 and CDR2: LGHDT and YNNKEL (reference sequence). V lost 0 bases and J 4 bases, leaving 7 bases between the germline ends. CDR3 length: 14 residues. This CDR3 reads CASSQDFQNQPQHF. The CDR3 nucleotides read TGTGCCAGCAGCCAAGATTTCCAAAATCAGCCCCAGCATTTT.

This clonotype was seen many times. The CDR3 is CASSLERVAGELFF. CDR3 DNA: TGCGCCAGCAGCTTAGAGAGGGTTGCCGGGGAGCTGTTTTTT. The chain links TRBV5-1 to TRBJ2-2; tentatively, D is TRBD2 (5 bases). V gave up 2 bases and J gave up 6 bases, with 11 bases separating them. The germline CDR1 and CDR2 sequences are SGHRS and YFSETQ. The length of the CDR3 is 14 residues.

There are many counts of this clonotype. The gene calls are TRBV7-2 and TRBJ1-1; no firm D call. The CDR3 totals 15 residues. V was clipped by 2 bases and J by 0 bases, with 10 bases between them. The germline V gene has CDR1 SGHTA and CDR2 FQGNSA. CDR3 protein: CASSLLGSLNTEAFF. In nucleotides, the CDR3 is TGTGCCAGCAGCTTATTGGGCAGCTTGAACACTGAAGCTTTCTTT.

There are a few counts of this clonotype. The CDR3 region has the DNA TGTGCCAGCAGTGTATTGGGGGGCGAGGGCTACACCTTC. Translation: CASSVLGGEGYTF. J is TRBJ1-2 and V is TRBV2, with D perhaps matching TRBD1 (6 bases). This CDR3 has 13 residues. The germline V gene has CDR1 SNHLY and CDR2 FYNNEI. The V end was cut by 4 bases, the J end by 8 bases, with 14 bases between.

This clonotype has a count of ten or more. The chain has TRBV4-1 and TRBJ2-5; TRBD2 agrees at 10 bases. V lost 2 bases, J lost 5 bases, and 5 bases stayed unmatched. The CDR3 is 15 amino acids. Germline V lookup: CDR1 MGHRA, CDR2 YSYEKL. In DNA, the CDR3 is TGCGCCAGCAGCCAAATGCTAGCGGGGGAGGAGACCCAGTACTTC. Translation: CASSQMLAGEETQYF.

Ten or more counts support this clonotype. V usage is TRBV2 and J usage is TRBJ2-2; possibly TRBD1 for D (6 bases). The CDR3 sequence is 15 residues long. The germline gives CDR1 SNHLY, CDR2 FYNNEI. Trimming cost V 5 bases and J 1 base, with 11 bases left between them. In nucleotides, the CDR3 is TGTGCCAGCAGTCATGGGACAAAGAACACCGGGGAGCTGTTTTTT. Translation: CASSHGTKNTGELFF.

CDR3 residues: CASSGTGGSSYNSPLHF. The CDR3 bases are TGTGCCAGCAGTGGGACAGGGGGCAGCTCCTATAATTCACCCCTCCACTTT. This chain connects TRBV2 to TRBJ1-6, with TRBD1 matching over 11 bases. V was pared by 4 bases and J by 0 bases, with 2 bases of the junction left unmatched. Germline V gene sequence: CDR1 SNHLY, CDR2 FYNNEI. The CDR3 runs to 17 residues.

This clonotype came up many times. V and J are TRBV6-5 and TRBJ2-1; 9 bases are shared with TRBD2. The length of the CDR3 is 15 residues. The J segment lost 6 bases and the V segment lost 3 bases, leaving 6 bases of the junction unmatched. CDR1 and CDR2 from the germline V gene are MNHEY and SVGAGI. The CDR3 DNA sequence: TGTGCCAGCAGTTATAGCGGGGGAAAATCCAATGAGCAGTTCTTC. Translating it yields CASSYSGGKSNEQFF.

This clonotype was observed a handful of times. The gene calls are TRBV10-3 and TRBJ2-6; D not resolved. The germline V gene has CDR1 ENHRY and CDR2 SYGVKD. This CDR3 has 16 amino acids. With 3 bases removed from V and 2 bases from J, the gap between germline ends came to 11 bases. The CDR3 reads CAISDPLWTGANVLTF. CDR3 nucleotide sequence: TGTGCCATCAGTGACCCTCTGTGGACTGGGGCCAACGTCCTGACTTTC.

This clonotype was found many times. The rearrangement uses TRBV27 and TRBJ2-3; D remains unclear. Germline CDR1 reads MNHEY; CDR2 reads SMNVEV (reference sequence). Trimming cost V 6 bases and J 0 bases, with 16 bases left between them. This CDR3 region has 16 residues. CDR3 nucleotide sequence: TGTGCCAGCAGACTCACGGTCGATTCTAGCACAGATACGCAGTATTTT. It encodes CASRLTVDSSTDTQYF.

This clonotype appeared a few times. The V gene is TRBV2, the J gene TRBJ1-6; D ambiguous. The germline V gene has CDR1 SNHLY and CDR2 FYNNEI. V was trimmed by 0 bases and J by 4 bases, leaving 4 bases between them. The CDR3 covers 14 residues. CDR3 residues: CASSEAGYNSPLHF. CDR3 bases: TGTGCCAGCAGTGAAGCCGGGTATAATTCACCCCTCCACTTT.

This clonotype was observed once. A much larger clone differs from this one at a single base, so this may be a read error. This sequence joins TRBV9 and TRBJ1-3, with no clear D. V lost 2 bases and J 5 bases, leaving 2 bases between the germline ends. The CDR3 is 11 amino acids. Looked up from germline, CDR1 is SGDLS and CDR2 is YYNGEE. The CDR3, as DNA: TGTGCCAGCAGCGTCAGAAACACCATATATTTT. This encodes CASSVRNTIYF.

This clonotype was seen many times. The gene calls are TRBV12-3 or TRBV12-4 and TRBJ2-6; D is possibly TRBD2 (6 bases). CDR3 length: 15 amino acids. The V end lost 6 bases, the J end lost 0 bases, and 9 bases lay between the germline ends. CDR3 in DNA: TGTGCCAGCAGGGGGGGATACTCTGGGGCCAACGTCCTGACTTTC. Protein product: CASRGGYSGANVLTF.

The V gene is TRBV11-3, the J gene TRBJ2-3; D not resolved. In germline, CDR1 is SGHNT, CDR2 YENEEA. CDR3 length equals 13 residues. V lost 4 bases and J 4 bases, leaving 9 bases between the germline ends. The CDR3 sequence is CASSSNEADTQYF. The DNA for the CDR3 is TGTGCCAGCAGCTCGAATGAGGCAGATACGCAGTATTTT. The full variable domain, rest sourced from reference TRBV11-3 and TRBJ2-3, is EAGVVQSPRYKIIEKKQPVAFWCNPISGHNTLYWYLQNLGQGPELLIRYENEEAVDDSQLPKDRFSAERLKGVDSTLKIQPAELGDSAVYLCASSSNEADTQYFGPGTRLTVL.

The chain joins TRBV2 to TRBJ2-3; D call uncertain. Germline loops: CDR1 SNHLY, CDR2 FYNNEI. With 2 bases removed from V and 4 bases from J, the gap between germline ends came to 10 bases. The CDR3 extends over 14 amino acids. The CDR3 DNA sequence: TGTGCCAGCAGTGAATGGGGTGTTGCAGATACGCAGTATTTT. Its translation is CASSEWGVADTQYF.

Ten or more counts support this clonotype. This chain joins TRBV11-1 and TRBJ1-2; no reliable D call. Germline CDR1 is SGHAT and CDR2 is FQDESV (reference sequence). The CDR3 sequence is 15 residues long. The germline V and J ends were trimmed by 6 bases and 6 bases, with 20 bases remaining between them. DNA for the CDR3: TGTGCCAGCAGACGTGCTGGGAGACTTGTGGATGGCTACACCTTC. This codes for CASRRAGRLVDGYTF.

This clonotype was found a few times. This chain links TRBV6-1 with TRBJ2-3, with 7 bases matching TRBD2. Trimming at V came to 2 bases and at J to 1 base, leaving 9 bases not matched to a gene. The CDR3 runs to 17 residues. Looked up from germline, CDR1 is MNHNS and CDR2 is SASEGT. The CDR3 region is CASSEPGGSGGTDTQYF. DNA for the CDR3: TGTGCCAGCAGTGAACCCGGGGGGAGCGGGGGCACAGATACGCAGTATTTT.

The rearrangement links TRBV6-5 to TRBJ1-4; 10 positions agree with TRBD1. With V trimmed by 6 bases and J by 2 bases, 9 bases remained unmatched. CDR3 size: 17 residues. From germline, CDR1 is MNHEY and CDR2 SVGAGI. This CDR3 reads CASSQSRDRGTNEKLFF. The CDR3 nucleotides are TGTGCCAGCAGCCAGTCCCGGGACAGGGGCACTAATGAAAAACTGTTTTTT.

This clonotype has a handful of counts. Here the CDR3 DNA reads TGTGCCAGCACCGCAGGTTCGGTCTATGGCTACACCTTC. It translates to CASTAGSVYGYTF. The chain has TRBV12-3 or TRBV12-4 and TRBJ1-2, with D unresolved. The CDR3 is 13 amino acids. Trimming took off 7 bases at V and 4 bases at J, with 13 bases between the two ends.

Concerning this clonotype: This sequence may be a read error, since a much larger clone differs from it by one base. This chain links TRBV6-5 with TRBJ1-6, with 8 bases matching TRBD1. The germline V gene has CDR1 MNHEY and CDR2 SVGAGI. The CDR3 length is 16 residues. CDR3 protein: CASSYPSGQGNSPLYF. In nucleotides, the CDR3 is TGTGCCAGCAGTTACCCCTCCGGACAGGGAAATTCACCCCTCTACTTT.

This clonotype was detected ten times or more. V and J are TRBV3-1 and TRBJ2-2; D uncertain. The CDR3 runs to 13 residues. Germline V lookup: CDR1 LGHDT, CDR2 YNNKEL (reference sequence). Trimming took off 3 bases at V and 6 bases at J, with 8 bases between the two ends. The CDR3 coding sequence is TGTGCCAGCAGCCACCGGGTCCCCGGGGAGCTGTTTTTT. It yields the protein CASSHRVPGELFF.

About this clonotype: The conserved phenylalanine or tryptophan normally closing the CDR3 is absent here, so this likely arose from a read error. The CDR3 is CASSFVTANTEAFL. The DNA of the CDR3 is TGTGCCAGCAGTTTCGTGACAGCTAACACTGAAGCTTTCCTT. The chain joins TRBV12-3 or TRBV12-4 to TRBJ1-1; D may be TRBD1 (5 bases). This CDR3 has 14 residues. V was pared by 3 bases and J by 2 bases, with 10 bases between.

This clonotype occurred many times. The chain carries TRBV7-3 and TRBJ2-3; 11 bases match TRBD2. V lost 4 bases, J lost 0 bases, and 3 bases stayed unmatched. CDR3 length: 16 residues. CDR1 SGHTA and CDR2 FQGTGA come from the germline V gene. DNA of the CDR3: TGTGCCAGCAGCTCTTTAGCGGGGGGGAGCACAGATACGCAGTATTTT. As protein: CASSSLAGGSTDTQYF.

This clonotype came up many times. This chain joins TRBV10-3 and TRBJ2-6; D possibly corresponds to TRBD1 (6 bases). The V end was cut by 3 bases, the J end by 0 bases, with 12 bases between. In germline, CDR1 is ENHRY, CDR2 SYGVKD. This CDR3 is built from 17 residues. CDR3 bases: TGTGCCATCAGTGAATACAGGGTTGGCTCTGGGGCCAACGTCCTGACTTTC. Translation gives CAISEYRVGSGANVLTF.

This clonotype was counted between two and nine times. The chain couples TRBV3-1 to TRBJ2-1; possible D gene TRBD2, 6 bases. The germline CDR1 and CDR2 sequences are LGHDT and YNNKEL (reference sequence). Trimming shortened V by 4 bases and J by 4 bases, and 14 bases separated the two germline ends. The length of the CDR3 is 15 residues. CDR3 nucleotides: TGTGCCAGCAGCCCCTGGGCCGGGGGTTACAATGAGCAGTTCTTC. It specifies CASSPWAGGYNEQFF.